This entry describes one TCR beta chain. Antigen unknown. Several immunoSEQ plates received, in even portions, the genomic DNA of each subset. Sequencing was performed with immunoSEQ multiplex PCR; in TCRdb, only in-frame clones are kept and a portion is missing. The data show about 1 million clones, with about three quarters seen just once and approximately 1.5% held by the top ten. This entry comes from a study of shared clonotypes between healthy human individuals. Study information: For every donor, three CD4 naive, three CD4 memory, two CD8 naive and one CD8 memory plates were used.

CDR1 is PRHDT and CDR2 is FYEKMQ in the germline V gene (reference sequence). Trimming stripped 5 bases from V and 0 bases from J, with 4 bases between. The CDR3 is 12 residues long. Study results and caveats: Non-shared clonotypes showed lower generation probabilities than clonotypes common to all four donors.

The TCR comes from a man aged 18 to 30 in good health. The source material was memory CD4+ T cells sorted from blood. Stated subset: CD45RA-negative fraction. This rearrangement joins TRBV13 to TRBJ2-5; the D is unclear. The CDR3 DNA follows: TGTGCCAGCAGCCGGTACCAAGAGACCCAGTACTTC. This sequence encodes CASSRYQETQYF.